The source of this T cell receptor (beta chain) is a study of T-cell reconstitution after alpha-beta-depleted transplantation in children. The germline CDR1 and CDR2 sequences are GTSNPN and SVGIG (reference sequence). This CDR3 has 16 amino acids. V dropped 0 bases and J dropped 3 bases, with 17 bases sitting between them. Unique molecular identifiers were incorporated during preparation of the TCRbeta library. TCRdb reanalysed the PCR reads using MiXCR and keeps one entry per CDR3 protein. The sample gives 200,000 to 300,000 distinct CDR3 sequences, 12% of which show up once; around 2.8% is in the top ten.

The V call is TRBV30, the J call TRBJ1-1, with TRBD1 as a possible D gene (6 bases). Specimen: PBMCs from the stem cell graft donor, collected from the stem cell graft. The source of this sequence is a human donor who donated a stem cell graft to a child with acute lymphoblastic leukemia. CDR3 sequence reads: CAWSVNYRVSDTEAFF. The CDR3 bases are TGTGCCTGGAGTGTAAATTACAGGGTATCGGACACTGAAGCTTTCTTT.